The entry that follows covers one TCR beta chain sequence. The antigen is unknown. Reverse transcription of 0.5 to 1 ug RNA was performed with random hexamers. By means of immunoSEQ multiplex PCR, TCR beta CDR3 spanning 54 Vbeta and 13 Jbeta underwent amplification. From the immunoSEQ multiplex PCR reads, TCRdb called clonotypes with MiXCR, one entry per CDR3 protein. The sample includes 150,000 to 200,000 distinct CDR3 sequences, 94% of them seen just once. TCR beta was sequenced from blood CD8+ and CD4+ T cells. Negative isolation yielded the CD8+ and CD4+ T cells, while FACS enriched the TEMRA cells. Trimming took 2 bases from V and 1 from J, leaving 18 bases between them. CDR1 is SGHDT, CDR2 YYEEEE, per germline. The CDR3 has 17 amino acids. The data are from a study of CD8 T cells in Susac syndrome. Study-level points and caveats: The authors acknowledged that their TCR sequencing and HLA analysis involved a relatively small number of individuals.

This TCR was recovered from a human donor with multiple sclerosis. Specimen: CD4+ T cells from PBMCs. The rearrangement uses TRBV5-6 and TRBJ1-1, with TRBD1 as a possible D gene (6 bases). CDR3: CASSFFPWGHQNTEAFF. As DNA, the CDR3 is TGTGCCAGCAGCTTCTTCCCTTGGGGACACCAGAACACTGAAGCTTTCTTT.